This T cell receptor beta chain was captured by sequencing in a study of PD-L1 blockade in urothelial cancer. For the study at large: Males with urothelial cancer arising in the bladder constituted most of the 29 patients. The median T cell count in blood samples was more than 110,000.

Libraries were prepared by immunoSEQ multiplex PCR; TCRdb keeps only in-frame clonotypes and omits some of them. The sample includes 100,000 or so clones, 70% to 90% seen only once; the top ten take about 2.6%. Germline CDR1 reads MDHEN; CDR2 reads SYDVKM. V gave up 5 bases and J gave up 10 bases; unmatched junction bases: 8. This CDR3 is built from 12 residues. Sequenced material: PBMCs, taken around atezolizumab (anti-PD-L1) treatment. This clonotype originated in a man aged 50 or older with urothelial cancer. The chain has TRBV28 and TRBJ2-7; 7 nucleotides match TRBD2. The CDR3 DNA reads TGTGCCAGCAGTCCCCCCGGCGGGGGTCAGTACTTC. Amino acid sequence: CASSPPGGGQYF. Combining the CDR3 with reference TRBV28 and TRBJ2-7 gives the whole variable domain DVKVTQSSRYLVKRTGEKVFLECVQDMDHENMFWYRQDPGLGLRLIYFSYDVKMKEKGDIPEGYSVSREKKERFSLILESASTNQTSMYLCASSPPGGGQYFGPGTRLTVT.